The 5 T cell receptor beta chains listed next were all sequenced from one sample in a study of T-cell memory formation after mild COVID-19 (dated by TCRdb to the early 2020s). The library relied on 5' RACE. Reads for this sample came from an Illumina NovaSeq 6000. TCRdb reanalyzed the raw reads on its own, using fastp at Q25 for trimming and MiXCR for clone calling, and kept in-frame beta chains. When rows share a CDR3 protein, they turn into one entry using the most common DNA and genes. Across this sample there are under 250,000 distinct CDR3 sequences, with about 16% seen only once. Less than 2.5% of the sample goes to the ten largest clones. Sample: PBMCs or a T cell subset sorted from them (not recorded which). The receptor source for this set is an adult woman who had mild COVID-19 (a few samples of this study predate the infection). The sample titles of this study are shuffled in the database, so cell type and time point are left out; the donor was told from shared clones.

The V gene is TRBV7-9, the J gene TRBJ1-1, with unresolved D. Germline assignment: CDR1 SEHNR and CDR2 FQNEAQ (reference sequence). V shed 1 base and J shed 3 bases, with 9 bases lying between them. The CDR3 loop spans 14 amino acids. The CDR3 region has the DNA TGTGCCAGCAGCTTAGACAGCCGGTACACTGAAGCTTTCTTT. This translates into CASSLDSRYTEAFF.

The rearrangement joins TRBV6-1 to TRBJ1-2; D is undetermined. CDR1 is MNHNS and CDR2 is SASEGT in the germline V gene. CDR3 length equals 13 residues. V dropped 2 bases and J dropped 8 bases, with 12 bases sitting between them. CDR3 protein: CASSEMDFGGYTF. CDR3 nucleotide sequence: TGTGCCAGCAGTGAAATGGATTTCGGCGGCTACACCTTC.

This clonotype has only a few counts. The CDR3 nucleotides read TGTGCCAGCAGGGACAATGAGCAGTTCTTC. Its protein product is CASRDNEQFF. The chain combines TRBV6-2 or TRBV6-3 with TRBJ2-1; D remains ambiguous. Per germline, CDR1 MNHEY and CDR2 SVGEGT. The CDR3 totals 10 residues. V lost 6 bases and J 5 bases, leaving 2 bases between the germline ends.

This clonotype was observed a few times. J is TRBJ2-2 and V is TRBV20-1; 7 bases align to TRBD2. J lost 2 bases, V lost 3 bases, and 3 bases had no gene match. CDR1 and CDR2 from the germline V gene are DFQATT and SNEGSKA (reference sequence). The CDR3 contains 14 residues. CDR3 amino acids: CSASMTSNTGELFF. The DNA of the CDR3 is TGCAGTGCTAGCATGACTAGCAACACCGGGGAGCTGTTTTTT.

This clonotype was observed a few times. V usage is TRBV20-1 and J usage is TRBJ1-6; 8 nucleotides agree with TRBD1. Germline CDR1 DFQATT, CDR2 SNEGSKA (reference sequence). CDR3 length: 13 amino acids. Trimming at V came to 1 base and at J to 8 bases, leaving 1 base not matched to a gene. The CDR3 DNA reads as TGCAGTGCTAGAGTACAGGGGGATTCACCCCTCCACTTT. It is translated as CSARVQGDSPLHF.